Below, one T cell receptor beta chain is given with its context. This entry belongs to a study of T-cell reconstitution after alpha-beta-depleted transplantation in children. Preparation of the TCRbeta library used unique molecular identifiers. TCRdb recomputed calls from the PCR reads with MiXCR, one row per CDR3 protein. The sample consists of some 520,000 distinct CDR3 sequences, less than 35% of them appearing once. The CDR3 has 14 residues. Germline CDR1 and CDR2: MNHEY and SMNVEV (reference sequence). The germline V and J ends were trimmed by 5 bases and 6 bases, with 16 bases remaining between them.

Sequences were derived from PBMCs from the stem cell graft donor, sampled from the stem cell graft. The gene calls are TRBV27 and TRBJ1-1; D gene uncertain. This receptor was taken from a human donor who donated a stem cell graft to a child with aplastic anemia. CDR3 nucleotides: TGTGCCAGCAGTCCTTTGCCAGACACCCCTGAAGCTTTCTTT. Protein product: CASSPLPDTPEAFF.